The 29 T cell receptor beta chains listed next were all sequenced from one sample in a study of blood T cells in healthy people across ages. The authors ran a second PCR of 7 to 11 cycles using a sample-barcoded 5' primer and a J-beta primer mix. TCRdb itself ran the 5' RACE reads through MiXCR, one entry per CDR3 protein. The top ten hold 30% to 45% of the sample, which has hundreds of thousands of distinct CDR3 sequences, roughly three fifths seen once. Sequenced input: blood. Receptor source: a man aged 55 to 70 in good health.

The chain recombines TRBV28 with TRBJ2-3; D not certain. V was trimmed by 4 bases and J by 7 bases, leaving 27 bases between them. The CDR3 runs to 18 residues. The V gene's germline CDR1 is MDHEN and CDR2 SYDVKM. CDR3 bases: TGTGCCAGCAGTTCAGACTCCGCGGTGAAGGCCCTTGGGAATACGCAGTATTTT. It translates to CASSSDSAVKALGNTQYF.

V is TRBV18 and J is TRBJ1-4, with 10 bases lining up with TRBD1. Germline V gene lookup returns CDR1 KGHSH and CDR2 LQKENI. This CDR3 region has 18 residues. The V segment lost 3 bases and the J segment 6 bases; nucleotides outside the gene matches: 13. The DNA of the CDR3 is TGTGCCAGCTCACCGCTGTCCCGGGACAGGGGAGGGGATGAAAAACTGTTTTTT. This codes for CASSPLSRDRGGDEKLFF. The variable domain in full, completed from reference TRBV18 and TRBJ1-4, reads NAGVMQNPRHLVRRRGQEARLRCSPMKGHSHVYWYRQLPEEGLKFMVYLQKENIIDESGMPKERFSAEFPKEGPSILRIQQVVRGDSAAYFCASSPLSRDRGGDEKLFFGSGTQLSVL.

V usage is TRBV18 and J usage is TRBJ2-4; 7 bases are shared with TRBD2. Germline V CDR1 and CDR2: KGHSH, LQKENI. Trimming took 1 base from V and 13 from J; bases not matched to a gene: 4. CDR3 length: 12 amino acids. CDR3 protein: CASSPRGREQYF. The CDR3 DNA reads TGTGCCAGCTCACCACGTGGGAGGGAGCAGTACTTC.

This clonotype was found once. A much larger clonotype is one base distant, so this may be a read error. This rearrangement joins TRBV9 to TRBJ2-5; D ambiguous. Trimming removed 0 bases from V and 10 bases from J, with 16 bases in between. The CDR3 has 14 residues. Germline V CDR1 and CDR2: SGDLS, YYNGEE. CDR3 loop: CASSVALFSPIQYF. In DNA, the CDR3 is TGTGCCAGCAGCGTAGCCCTCTTTTCCCCGATCCAGTACTTC.

This chain joins TRBV4-1 and TRBJ2-2, with D possibly being TRBD1 (5 bases). Germline V gene data show CDR1 as MGHRA and CDR2 as YSYEKL. The length of the CDR3 is 16 residues. V was clipped by 2 bases and J by 5 bases, with 15 bases between them. The CDR3 loop is CASSQMQGAGTGELFF. The CDR3 DNA follows: TGCGCCAGCAGCCAAATGCAGGGCGCAGGGACCGGGGAGCTGTTTTTT.

The CDR3 region has the DNA TGCAGCGTTGAGGGATACTCGAACACCGGGGAGCTGTTTTTT. Translating gives CSVEGYSNTGELFF. The V and J genes are TRBV29-1 and TRBJ2-2; D unresolved. Germline CDR1 reads SQVTM; CDR2 reads ANQGSEA. Trimming took 3 bases from V and 0 from J, leaving 8 bases between them. This CDR3 comprises 14 residues.

The chain is built from TRBV12-3 or TRBV12-4 and TRBJ2-4; 10 bases are a match to TRBD2. V lost 7 bases to trimming and J lost 6 bases; unmatched junction nucleotides: 9. The CDR3 spans 15 residues. Here the CDR3 reads CASTLSGGAGNIQYF. The CDR3 nucleotides are TGTGCCAGCACCCTGAGCGGGGGGGCGGGAAACATTCAGTACTTC.

The chain links TRBV28 to TRBJ1-1; the match to TRBD1 covers 9 bases. The germline gives CDR1 MDHEN, CDR2 SYDVKM. This CDR3 has 17 amino acids. The V segment lost 5 bases and the J segment 1 base; nucleotides outside the gene matches: 11. The CDR3 spells CASSGHRGQVSNTEAFF. The CDR3 bases are TGTGCCAGCAGTGGGCACAGGGGGCAAGTATCGAACACTGAAGCTTTCTTT.

This clonotype was detected ten times or more. This chain connects TRBV29-1 to TRBJ2-5, with D possibly being TRBD1 or TRBD2 (5 bases each). Germline values: CDR1 SQVTM, CDR2 ANQGSEA. The V and J ends lost 3 bases and 2 bases respectively, with 7 bases between them. The CDR3 runs 12 residues. In DNA, the CDR3 is TGCAGCGTTGACGGGGCTCAAGAGACCCAGTACTTC. Residues: CSVDGAQETQYF.

As to this clonotype: Germline and junction disagree at one end, which may indicate a read error. This chain links TRBV12-3 or TRBV12-4 with TRBJ2-6, with 9 bases that match TRBD1. This CDR3 has 16 amino acids. CDR3 DNA sequence: TGCGCCAGCAGAACTACAGGGGGCGCTGGGGCCAACGTCCCGACTTTC. As protein: CASRTTGGAGANVPTF.

The chain uses TRBV6-1 and TRBJ1-1, with TRBD1 identical over 9 bases. Unmatched junction bases numbered 12, after V lost 5 bases and J lost 2 bases. The CDR3 is 17 residues long. The germline gives CDR1 MNHNS, CDR2 SASEGT. The CDR3 is CASSKPRPGQGNTEAFF. For the CDR3, the DNA is TGTGCCAGCAGTAAACCCCGACCGGGACAGGGAAACACTGAAGCTTTCTTT.

The V call is TRBV10-3, the J call TRBJ2-6; the D is unclear. The CDR3 is 14 residues long. Trimming shortened V by 4 bases and J by 3 bases, and 7 bases separated the two germline ends. Germline V gene lookup returns CDR1 ENHRY and CDR2 SYGVKD. As DNA, the CDR3 is TGTGCCATCAGTGTCATTGGTGGGGCCAACGTCCTGACTTTC. Protein: CAISVIGGANVLTF.

This clonotype was seen a few times. The junction differs from germline at one of its ends, possibly a read error. V is TRBV4-1 and J is TRBJ2-5; D remains unclear. The CDR3 extends over 15 amino acids. Germline V gives CDR1 MGHRA, CDR2 YSYEKL. The CDR3 DNA follows: TGCGCCAGTAGCCCCGCCCTGACTGAGAAAGAGACCCAGTACTTC. This sequence encodes CASSPALTEKETQYF.

This clonotype was recorded once. An end of the junction does not agree with germline; a read error may underlie this. The chain combines TRBV20-1 with TRBJ1-2; TRBD1 aligns across 10 bases. Per the germline V gene, CDR1 is DFQATT and CDR2 is SNEGSKA (reference sequence). The CDR3 contains 14 residues. The CDR3 sequence: CSATPGQGWNGYAF. In DNA form, the CDR3 reads TGCAGTGCAACCCCGGGACAGGGGTGGAATGGCTACGCCTTC.

Points on this clonotype: A clone one base away is much larger, so this may be a read error. The rearrangement uses TRBV6-1 and TRBJ2-7; 8 bases agree with TRBD1. This CDR3 contains 15 residues. V trimming: 5 bases; J trimming: 6 bases; junction bases outside the gene matches: 12. Germline V gives CDR1 MNHNS, CDR2 SASEGT. The CDR3 region is CASSPWTGPGGEQYF. CDR3 bases: TGTGCCAGCAGTCCCTGGACAGGGCCAGGTGGCGAGCAGTACTTC.

This chain links TRBV20-1 with TRBJ2-3; D perhaps matches TRBD2 (5 bases). The CDR3 spans 13 residues. CDR1 is DFQATT, CDR2 SNEGSKA, per germline (reference sequence). V lost 3 bases to trimming and J lost 2 bases, with 9 bases between them. CDR3 sequence: CSASGLNTDTQYF. Here the CDR3 DNA reads TGCAGTGCTAGCGGACTGAACACAGATACGCAGTATTTT.

The CDR3 region is CASRGGQGFSYEQYF. The CDR3 DNA reads as TGTGCCAGCAGGGGCGGACAGGGGTTCTCCTACGAGCAGTACTTC. This chain uses TRBV5-4 with TRBJ2-7; 9 positions agree with TRBD1. The CDR3 is made up of 15 amino acids. Germline CDR1 SGHNT, CDR2 YYREEE (reference sequence). V lost 5 bases and J lost 0; bases outside the gene matches: 6.

Only a few counts were recorded for this clonotype. V and J are TRBV7-2 and TRBJ1-2; TRBD1 matches at 8 bases. With 5 bases clipped from V and 8 bases from J, the junction kept 7 bases outside the gene matches. The CDR3 totals 13 residues. The germline gives CDR1 SGHTA, CDR2 FQGNSA. CDR3 bases: TGTGCCAGCAGCCCTCGGACAGGGTCCGGCTACACCTTC. Encoded protein: CASSPRTGSGYTF.

The chain links TRBV19 to TRBJ2-5, with D possibly being TRBD1 (6 bases). The closer fit of TRBJ2-7 to the DNA end suggests the J call may be wrong. Per germline, CDR1 LNHDA and CDR2 SQIVND (reference sequence). This CDR3 spans 14 amino acids. CDR3: CASSPRGSLYEQYF. CDR3 bases: TGTGCCAGTAGTCCCAGGGGATCTCTCTACGAGCAGTACTTC.

J is TRBJ2-7 and V is TRBV7-9; D is uncertain. The germline gives CDR1 SEHNR, CDR2 FQNEAQ (reference sequence). The CDR3 extends over 12 amino acids. V was clipped by 5 bases and J by 6 bases, with 11 bases between them. The CDR3 loop reads CASSPLPGEQYF. The CDR3 DNA reads as TGTGCCAGCAGCCCCCTACCCGGCGAGCAGTACTTC. The full variable domain, rest sourced from reference TRBV7-9 and TRBJ2-7, is DTGVSQNPRHKITKRGQNVTFRCDPISEHNRLYWYRQTLGQGPEFLTYFQNEAQLEKSRLLSDRFSAERPKGSFSTLEIQRTEQGDSAMYLCASSPLPGEQYFGPGTRLTVT.

A few counts support this clonotype. The chain has TRBV4-2 and TRBJ2-1, with 9 nucleotides matching TRBD2. The CDR3 loop spans 17 amino acids. The trim removed 4 bases at V and 1 base at J, leaving 8 bases unmatched. CDR1 and CDR2 (germline): LGHNA, YNFKEQ. CDR3 DNA sequence: TGTGCCAGCAGCCCACGCTCCAGCGGGGGGTCCTACAATGAGCAGTTCTTC. As protein: CASSPRSSGGSYNEQFF.

The V call is TRBV19, the J call TRBJ1-5; TRBD1 matches at 10 bases. The J segment lost 6 bases and the V segment lost 2 bases, leaving 10 bases of the junction unmatched. Per the germline V gene, CDR1 is LNHDA and CDR2 is SQIVND (reference sequence). CDR3 size: 17 residues. DNA for the CDR3: TGTGCCAGTAGTATACTTACCGGGACAGGGGTAAGTCAGCCCCAGCATTTT. Protein: CASSILTGTGVSQPQHF.

The J gene is TRBJ1-6, the V gene TRBV27; a weak D match, TRBD1 (5 bases). The CDR3 has 13 amino acids. V lost 9 bases, J lost 1 base, and 7 bases lay in between. Per germline, CDR1 MNHEY and CDR2 SMNVEV (reference sequence). CDR3 in DNA: TGTGCCAGTGGGGGATCCTATAATTCACCCCTCCACTTT. Its protein product is CASGGSYNSPLHF.

V gene TRBV5-1 combines with J gene TRBJ1-2, with 7 bases identical to TRBD1. Germline loops: CDR1 SGHRS, CDR2 YFSETQ. The junction had 5 bases not matched to a gene; V was cut back by 3 bases and J by 3 bases. The CDR3 sequence is 14 residues long. The CDR3 here is CASSSGTAYYGYTF. Here the CDR3 DNA reads TGCGCCAGCAGCTCCGGGACAGCCTACTATGGCTACACCTTC.

The chain has TRBV29-1 and TRBJ2-5; the D gene is possibly TRBD2 (6 bases). CDR1 is SQVTM, CDR2 ANQGSEA, per germline. The CDR3 has 15 amino acids. The V and J ends lost 3 bases and 9 bases respectively, with 23 bases between them. CDR3 coding DNA: TGCAGCGTTGAGCCCGGGACCAGCCAGTGGGGGGCCCAGTACTTC. Translation: CSVEPGTSQWGAQYF.

The chain couples TRBV4-1 to TRBJ1-1; no clear D. V dropped 0 bases and J dropped 0 bases, with 23 bases sitting between them. CDR3 length: 20 residues. The germline gives CDR1 MGHRA, CDR2 YSYEKL. The CDR3 region is CASSQDHEVSNTLMNTEAFF. CDR3 bases: TGCGCCAGCAGCCAAGATCACGAGGTTAGTAATACCCTAATGAACACTGAAGCTTTCTTT.

This chain joins TRBV9 and TRBJ2-5; no reliable D call. V was pared by 0 bases and J by 11 bases, with 23 bases between. CDR3 length: 16 residues. The germline V gene encodes CDR1 SGDLS and CDR2 YYNGEE. In DNA form, the CDR3 reads TGTGCCAGCAGCGTAGGGCCGGGTCTGGCCTACAATGAGCAGTACTTC. Translated, it gives CASSVGPGLAYNEQYF.

DNA of the CDR3: TGCAGTGCTTCCCCCCGAGCCGAAGCTTTCTTT. It codes for CSASPRAEAFF. This chain joins TRBV20-1 and TRBJ1-1; no clear D. Looked up from germline, CDR1 is DFQATT and CDR2 is SNEGSKA (reference sequence). V was trimmed by 5 bases and J by 8 bases, leaving 12 bases between them. The CDR3 spans 11 residues.

The chain employs TRBV4-1 and TRBJ2-1; 13 bases fit TRBD2. The CDR3 has 18 amino acids. Losses at the gene ends were 5 bases for V and 2 bases for J; bases not matched to a gene: 9. Germline assignment: CDR1 MGHRA and CDR2 YSYEKL. CDR3 residues: CASSFRLAGGSPYNEQFF. The DNA for the CDR3 is TGCGCCAGCAGCTTTAGACTAGCGGGGGGCAGCCCCTACAATGAGCAGTTCTTC.